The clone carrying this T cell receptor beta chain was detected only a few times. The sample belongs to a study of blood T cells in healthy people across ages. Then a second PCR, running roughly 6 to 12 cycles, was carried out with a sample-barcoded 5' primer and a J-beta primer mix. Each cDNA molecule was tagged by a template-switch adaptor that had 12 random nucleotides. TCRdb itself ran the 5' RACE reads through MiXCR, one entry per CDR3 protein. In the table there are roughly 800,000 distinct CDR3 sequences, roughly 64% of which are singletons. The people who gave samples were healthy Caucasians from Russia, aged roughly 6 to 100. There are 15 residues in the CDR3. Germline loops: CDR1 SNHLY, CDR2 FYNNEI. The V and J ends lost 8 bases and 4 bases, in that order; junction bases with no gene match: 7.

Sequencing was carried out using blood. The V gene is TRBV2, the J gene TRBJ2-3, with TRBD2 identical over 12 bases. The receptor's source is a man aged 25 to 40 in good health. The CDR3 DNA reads TGTGCCAGCTACGTGACTAGCGGGAGCGCAGATACGCAGTATTTT. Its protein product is CASYVTSGSADTQYF.